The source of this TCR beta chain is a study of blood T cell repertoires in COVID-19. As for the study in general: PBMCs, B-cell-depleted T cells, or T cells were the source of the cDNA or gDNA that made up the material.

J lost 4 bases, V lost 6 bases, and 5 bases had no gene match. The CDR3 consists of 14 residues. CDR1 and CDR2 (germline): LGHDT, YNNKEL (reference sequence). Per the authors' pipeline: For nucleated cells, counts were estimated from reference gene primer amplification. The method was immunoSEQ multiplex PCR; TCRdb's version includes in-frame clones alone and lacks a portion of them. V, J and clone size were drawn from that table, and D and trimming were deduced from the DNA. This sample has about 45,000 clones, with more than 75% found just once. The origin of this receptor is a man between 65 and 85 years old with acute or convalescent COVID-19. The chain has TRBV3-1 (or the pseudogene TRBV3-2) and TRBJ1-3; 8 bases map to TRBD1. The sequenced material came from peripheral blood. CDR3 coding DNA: TGTGCCAGCAGAGGGACAGGTCGAGGAAACACCATATATTTT. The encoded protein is CASRGTGRGNTIYF.